The 21 T cell receptor beta chains below were found in one sample sequenced in a study of technical replicates of blood from a handful of donors. Method: immunoSEQ multiplex PCR; TCRdb's copy keeps in-frame clones and lacks some. The sample consists of about 88,000 clones, approximately 94% of them appearing once. The sequencing input was T cells isolated from PBMCs. These receptors came from a human donor in good health.

The chain joins TRBV14 to TRBJ2-1; TRBD1 aligns across 8 bases. Looked up from germline, CDR1 is SGHDN and CDR2 is FVKESK. This CDR3 has 16 residues. V shed 1 base, J shed 10 bases, and the junction held 12 bases outside the gene matches. The DNA of the CDR3 is TGTGCCAGCAGCCAAGGAGCGTCAGGGGGCTTCTGGGAGCAGTTCTTC. Its protein product is CASSQGASGGFWEQFF. Full variable domain (rest looked up from reference TRBV14 and TRBJ2-1): EAGVTQFPSHSVIEKGQTVTLRCDPISGHDNLYWYRRVMGKEIKFLLHFVKESKQDESGMPNNRFLAERTGGTYSTLKVQPAELEDSGVYFCASSQGASGGFWEQFFGPGTRLTVL.

V usage is TRBV4-1 and J usage is TRBJ2-7; weak D call: TRBD1 (5 bases). Germline V gene sequence: CDR1 MGHRA, CDR2 YSYEKL. V was trimmed by 0 bases and J by 2 bases, leaving 14 bases between them. The CDR3 has 16 residues. The CDR3, as DNA: TGCGCCAGCAGCCAAGACTCCTTGGGCAGGGCCTACGAGCAGTACTTC. It is translated as CASSQDSLGRAYEQYF.

The rearrangement joins TRBV14 to TRBJ2-7; 13 bases are shared with TRBD2. Per germline, CDR1 SGHDN and CDR2 FVKESK. V shed 6 bases, J shed 2 bases, and the junction held 7 bases outside the gene matches. This CDR3 contains 16 residues. CDR3 nucleotide sequence: TGTGCCAGCAGTCCCAGCACTAGCGGGGGGGCCTACGAGCAGTACTTC. It translates to CASSPSTSGGAYEQYF.

This chain connects TRBV10-1 to TRBJ2-1; possible D gene TRBD2, 5 bases. This CDR3 region has 15 residues. Germline V gives CDR1 WNHNN, CDR2 SYGVQD (reference sequence). The V end lost 3 bases, the J end lost 2 bases, and 11 bases lay between the germline ends. The CDR3 DNA follows: TGCGCCAGCAGTGATCGGCTAGCTCCCTACAATGAGCAGTTCTTC. Amino acids: CASSDRLAPYNEQFF.

V usage is TRBV9 and J usage is TRBJ1-1, with unresolved D. The CDR3 length is 16 residues. Germline CDR1 reads SGDLS; CDR2 reads YYNGEE. V lost 0 bases and J lost 6, with 18 bases in between. As DNA, the CDR3 is TGTGCCAGCAGCGTAGCTACCGGGGTCCGGGCTGCTGAAGCTTTCTTT. Translated: CASSVATGVRAAEAFF.

The V call is TRBV6-5, the J call TRBJ1-2; TRBD1 is a possible D gene (5 bases). CDR1 is MNHEY and CDR2 is SVGAGI in the germline V gene. Trimming pared 6 bases from V and 2 bases from J, leaving 7 bases between. CDR3 length equals 12 residues. CDR3: CASRGGNYGYTF. The CDR3 DNA is TGTGCCAGCAGGGGGGGGAACTATGGCTACACCTTC.

The chain is built from TRBV27 and TRBJ2-5; D remains unclear. The CDR3 has 14 amino acids. The ends were cut back, 2 bases at V and 7 bases at J, with 14 bases in the middle. CDR1 and CDR2 (germline): MNHEY, SMNVEV (reference sequence). The CDR3 here is CASSLEPRSWTQYF. The CDR3 DNA reads as TGTGCCAGCAGTTTAGAGCCGAGATCTTGGACCCAGTACTTC.

The chain combines TRBV28 with TRBJ2-7, with 12 nucleotides matching TRBD2. CDR3 length: 15 residues. V lost 6 bases and J lost 5; bases outside the gene matches: 8. Germline CDR1 is MDHEN and CDR2 is SYDVKM. The CDR3 region is CASRETSGRGHEQYF. The CDR3 DNA reads TGTGCCAGCAGGGAGACTAGCGGGAGAGGCCACGAGCAGTACTTC.

In DNA, the CDR3 is TGTGCCAGCTCACCGAGGGTCGACACCATATATTTT. Amino acids: CASSPRVDTIYF. The chain recombines TRBV18 with TRBJ1-3; D unresolved. Deletions cut 3 bases from V and 8 bases from J, with 8 bases between. The CDR3 contains 12 residues. In germline, CDR1 is KGHSH, CDR2 LQKENI.

This clone was counted once. This chain connects TRBV20-1 to TRBJ1-1, with D hard to call. Germline V lookup: CDR1 DFQATT, CDR2 SNEGSKA (reference sequence). This CDR3 comprises 8 residues. Trimming left V 3 bases short and J 12 bases short, with 5 bases between. CDR3 coding DNA: TGCAGTGCTAGGGCAACTTTCTTT. Its protein product is CSARATFF.

The rearrangement uses TRBV27 and TRBJ1-1; D may be TRBD1 (6 bases). There are 11 residues in the CDR3. In germline, CDR1 is MNHEY, CDR2 SMNVEV (reference sequence). Trimming removed 10 bases at V and 7 bases at J, with 13 bases between. The CDR3 sequence is CATLGAGEAFF. For the CDR3, the DNA is TGTGCCACTTTGGGGGCGGGTGAAGCTTTCTTT.

This clone came up once. This chain joins TRBV9 and TRBJ2-3; 8 bases line up with TRBD1. The V and J ends lost 4 bases and 1 base, in that order; junction bases with no gene match: 5. The CDR3 totals 15 residues. Germline assignment: CDR1 SGDLS and CDR2 YYNGEE. CDR3 in DNA: TGTGCCAGCAGCTTACACAGGGGGGGCACAGATACGCAGTATTTT. This sequence encodes CASSLHRGGTDTQYF. Supplemented by reference TRBV9 and TRBJ2-3, the full variable domain reads DSGVTQTPKHLITATGQRVTLRCSPRSGDLSVYWYQQSLDQGLQFLIQYYNGEERAKGNILERFSAQQFPDLHSELNLSSLELGDSALYFCASSLHRGGTDTQYFGPGTRLTVL.

This clone was counted once. The chain uses TRBV4-2 and TRBJ2-5, with 12 bases fitting TRBD2. The CDR3 is 18 residues long. The V segment lost 0 bases and the J segment 5 bases; nucleotides outside the gene matches: 10. In germline, CDR1 is LGHNA, CDR2 YNFKEQ. The CDR3, as DNA: TGTGCCAGCAGCCAAGAAGGAGCTAGCGGGGGGGCACTTGAGACCCAGTACTTC. Encoded protein: CASSQEGASGGALETQYF.

The V gene is TRBV27, the J gene TRBJ2-7; TRBD1 matches 8 bases. The CDR3 consists of 13 residues. The ends lost 6 bases at V and 2 bases at J; junction bases unmatched: 3. Germline-derived CDR1 and CDR2 are MNHEY and SMNVEV (reference sequence). CDR3: CASRTGGAYEQYF. As DNA, the CDR3 is TGTGCCAGCAGAACAGGGGGAGCCTACGAGCAGTACTTC.

The chain uses TRBV5-6 and TRBJ2-3; 8 bases match TRBD2. CDR1 SGHDT and CDR2 YYEEEE come from the germline V gene. This CDR3 is built from 15 residues. V lost 2 bases to trimming and J lost 1 base; unmatched junction nucleotides: 3. This CDR3 reads CASSFQTSGTDTQYF. CDR3 sequence (DNA): TGTGCCAGCAGCTTCCAGACTAGCGGCACAGATACGCAGTATTTT. The whole variable domain, filled in from reference TRBV5-6 and TRBJ2-3, reads DAGVTQSPTHLIKTRGQQVTLRCSPKSGHDTVSWYQQALGQGPQFIFQYYEEEERQRGNFPDRFSGHQFPNYSSELNVNALLLGDSALYLCASSFQTSGTDTQYFGPGTRLTVL.

This clone showed up just once. This chain uses TRBV5-4 with TRBJ2-5; TRBD1 matches at 7 bases. The V and J ends lost 4 bases and 4 bases, in that order; junction bases with no gene match: 7. The CDR3 loop spans 14 amino acids. Looked up from germline, CDR1 is SGHNT and CDR2 is YYREEE (reference sequence). CDR3 nucleotides: TGTGCCAGCAGCACACACAGGGGTGTAGAGACCCAGTACTTC. It is translated as CASSTHRGVETQYF.

The rearrangement joins TRBV30 to TRBJ1-5; D call uncertain. Germline V lookup: CDR1 GTSNPN, CDR2 SVGIG (reference sequence). The CDR3 runs to 12 residues. V gave up 2 bases and J gave up 7 bases, with 9 bases separating them. The DNA of the CDR3 is TGTGCCTGGAGTCGAAGAGGACAGCCCCAGCATTTT. Protein product: CAWSRRGQPQHF. Variable domain in full (rest from reference TRBV30 and TRBJ1-5): SQTIHQWPATLVQPVGSPLSLECTVEGTSNPNLYWYRQAAGRGLQLLFYSVGIGQISSEVPQNLSASRPQDRQFILSSKKLLLSDSGFYLCAWSRRGQPQHFGDGTRLSIL.

V usage is TRBV19 and J usage is TRBJ2-5, with TRBD2 matching over 10 bases. V dropped 0 bases and J dropped 7; count of bases not matched to a gene: 5. The length of the CDR3 is 15 residues. The germline gives CDR1 LNHDA, CDR2 SQIVND (reference sequence). CDR3 in DNA: TGTGCCAGTAGTATAGAAGGCGTAGCGGGGGGGACCCAGTACTTC. This gives the protein CASSIEGVAGGTQYF.

The chain has TRBV9 and TRBJ2-7; TRBD1 matches at 7 bases. The CDR3 runs 15 residues. Germline V CDR1 and CDR2: SGDLS, YYNGEE. Germline trimming cut 4 bases from V and 0 bases from J; bases unmatched to any gene: 7. The DNA for the CDR3 is TGTGCCAGCAGCTCGGGACAGCACAGCTCCTACGAGCAGTACTTC. It encodes CASSSGQHSSYEQYF.

The genes are TRBV11-2 and TRBJ2-7; 10 bases agree with TRBD1. V dropped 5 bases and J dropped 6; count of bases not matched to a gene: 7. The CDR3 loop spans 14 amino acids. CDR1 and CDR2 from the germline V gene are SGHAT and FQNNGV. In nucleotides, the CDR3 is TGTGCCAGCAGCAGACAGGGGGCTCCTCTCGAGCAGTACTTC. Protein product: CASSRQGAPLEQYF. Looking up the rest from reference TRBV11-2 and TRBJ2-7 gives the full variable domain: EAGVAQSPRYKIIEKRQSVAFWCNPISGHATLYWYQQILGQGPKLLIQFQNNGVVDDSQLPKDRFSAERLKGVDSTLKIQPAKLEDSAVYLCASSRQGAPLEQYFGPGTRLTVT.

This clone was picked up one time. The chain has TRBV6-5 and TRBJ2-7; 7 bases match TRBD2. Germline CDR1 is MNHEY and CDR2 is SVGAGI. The V gene end was trimmed by 6 bases and the J gene end by 3 bases; junction bases not matched to a gene: 11. This CDR3 comprises 15 residues. CDR3 sequence: CASSSGGRGLYEQYF. In DNA form, the CDR3 reads TGTGCCAGCAGCTCGGGGGGTCGGGGCCTCTACGAGCAGTACTTC.